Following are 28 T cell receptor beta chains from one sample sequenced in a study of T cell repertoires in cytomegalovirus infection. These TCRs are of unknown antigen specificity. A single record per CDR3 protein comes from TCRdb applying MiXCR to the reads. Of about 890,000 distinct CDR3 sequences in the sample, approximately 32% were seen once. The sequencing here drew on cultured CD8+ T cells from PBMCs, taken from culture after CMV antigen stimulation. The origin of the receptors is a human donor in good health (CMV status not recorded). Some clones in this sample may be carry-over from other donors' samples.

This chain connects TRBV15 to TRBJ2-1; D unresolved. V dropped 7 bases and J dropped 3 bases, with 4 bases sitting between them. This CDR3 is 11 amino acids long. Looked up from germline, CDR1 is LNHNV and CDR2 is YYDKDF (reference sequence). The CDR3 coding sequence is TGTGCCACCAAGCACTACAATGAGCAGTTCTTC. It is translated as CATKHYNEQFF.

CDR3 region: CASSLTVTSTDTQYF. CDR3 nucleotide sequence: TGTGCCAGCAGCTTGACAGTCACTAGCACAGATACGCAGTATTTT. The genes are TRBV7-9 and TRBJ2-3; D may be TRBD1 (5 bases). CDR1 is SEHNR and CDR2 is FQNEAQ in the germline V gene (reference sequence). The CDR3 length is 15 residues. V was trimmed by 3 bases and J by 0 bases, leaving 10 bases between them. Variable domain in full (rest from reference TRBV7-9 and TRBJ2-3): DTGVSQNPRHKITKRGQNVTFRCDPISEHNRLYWYRQTLGQGPEFLTYFQNEAQLEKSRLLSDRFSAERPKGSFSTLEIQRTEQGDSAMYLCASSLTVTSTDTQYFGPGTRLTVL.

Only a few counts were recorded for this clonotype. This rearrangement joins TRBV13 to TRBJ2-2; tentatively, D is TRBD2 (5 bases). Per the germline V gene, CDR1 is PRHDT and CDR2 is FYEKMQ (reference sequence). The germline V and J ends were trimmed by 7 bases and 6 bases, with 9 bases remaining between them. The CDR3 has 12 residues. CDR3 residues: CASNGKPGELFF. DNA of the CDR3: TGTGCCAGCAACGGGAAGCCCGGGGAGCTGTTTTTT. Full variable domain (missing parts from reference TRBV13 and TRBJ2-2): AAGVIQSPRHLIKEKRETATLKCYPIPRHDTVYWYQQGPGQDPQFLISFYEKMQSDKGSIPDRFSAQQFSDYHSELNMSSLELGDSALYFCASNGKPGELFFGEGSRLTVL.

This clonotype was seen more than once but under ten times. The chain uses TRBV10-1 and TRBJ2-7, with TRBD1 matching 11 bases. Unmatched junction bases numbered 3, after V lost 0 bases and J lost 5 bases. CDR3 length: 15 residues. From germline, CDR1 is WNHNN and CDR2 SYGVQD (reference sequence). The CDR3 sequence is CASSESGQGVHEQYF. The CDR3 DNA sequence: TGCGCCAGCAGTGAGTCGGGACAGGGGGTACACGAGCAGTACTTC.

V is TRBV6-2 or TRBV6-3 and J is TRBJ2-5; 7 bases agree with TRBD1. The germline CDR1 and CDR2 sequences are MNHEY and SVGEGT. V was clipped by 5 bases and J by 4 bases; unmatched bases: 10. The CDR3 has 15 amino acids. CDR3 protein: CASSHPDREGETQYF. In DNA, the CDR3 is TGTGCCAGCAGTCACCCCGACAGGGAAGGAGAGACCCAGTACTTC.

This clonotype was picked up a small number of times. CDR3 DNA: TGTGCCAGCAGCCTGAGGGGTTATAGGGCCGGGGAGCTGTTTTTT. Translating it yields CASSLRGYRAGELFF. This chain connects TRBV19 to TRBJ2-2, with D possibly being TRBD1 or TRBD2 (5 bases each). The CDR3 totals 15 residues. Trimming left V 9 bases short and J 6 bases short, with 20 bases between. Germline V gene lookup returns CDR1 LNHDA and CDR2 SQIVND (reference sequence).

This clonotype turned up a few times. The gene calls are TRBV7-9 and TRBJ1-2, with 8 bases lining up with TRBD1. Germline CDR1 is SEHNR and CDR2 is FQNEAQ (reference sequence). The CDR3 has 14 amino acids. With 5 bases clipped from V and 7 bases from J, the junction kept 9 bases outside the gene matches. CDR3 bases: TGTGCCAGCAGCCCCGGACAGGGTTTGAGTGGCTACACCTTC. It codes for CASSPGQGLSGYTF.

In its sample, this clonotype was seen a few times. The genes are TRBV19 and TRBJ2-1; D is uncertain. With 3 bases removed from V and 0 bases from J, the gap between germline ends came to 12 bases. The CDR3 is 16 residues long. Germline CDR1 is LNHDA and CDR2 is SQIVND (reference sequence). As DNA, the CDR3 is TGTGCCAGTAGTATGGGCCCCCTTAGCTCCTACAATGAGCAGTTCTTC. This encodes CASSMGPLSSYNEQFF.

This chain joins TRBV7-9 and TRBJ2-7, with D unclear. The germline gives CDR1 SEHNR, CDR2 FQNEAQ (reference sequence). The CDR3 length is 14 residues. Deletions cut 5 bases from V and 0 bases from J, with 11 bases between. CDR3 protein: CASSPPRASYEQYF. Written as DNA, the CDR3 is TGTGCCAGCAGCCCCCCGCGCGCCTCCTACGAGCAGTACTTC. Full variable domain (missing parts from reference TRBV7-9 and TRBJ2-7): DTGVSQNPRHKITKRGQNVTFRCDPISEHNRLYWYRQTLGQGPEFLTYFQNEAQLEKSRLLSDRFSAERPKGSFSTLEIQRTEQGDSAMYLCASSPPRASYEQYFGPGTRLTVT.

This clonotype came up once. CDR3 residues: CASTPLADTEAFF. Written as DNA, the CDR3 is TGTGCCAGCACCCCCCTGGCCGACACTGAAGCTTTCTTT. This rearrangement joins TRBV7-6 to TRBJ1-1; D call uncertain. Per the germline V gene, CDR1 is SGHVS and CDR2 is FNYEAQ. With 7 bases removed from V and 3 bases from J, the gap between germline ends came to 12 bases. This CDR3 contains 13 residues.

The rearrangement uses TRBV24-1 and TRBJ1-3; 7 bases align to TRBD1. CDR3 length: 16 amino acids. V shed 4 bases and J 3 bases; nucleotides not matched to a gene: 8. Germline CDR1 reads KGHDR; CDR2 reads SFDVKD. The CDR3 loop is CATSEGTAGLGNTIYF. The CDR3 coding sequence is TGTGCCACCAGTGAAGGGACAGCCGGGCTTGGAAACACCATATATTTT.

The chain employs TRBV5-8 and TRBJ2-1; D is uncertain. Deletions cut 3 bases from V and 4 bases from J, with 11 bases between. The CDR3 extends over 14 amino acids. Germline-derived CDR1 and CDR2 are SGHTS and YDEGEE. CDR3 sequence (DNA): TGTGCCAGCAGCTGGAAATTCTCATACAATGAGCAGTTCTTC. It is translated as CASSWKFSYNEQFF.

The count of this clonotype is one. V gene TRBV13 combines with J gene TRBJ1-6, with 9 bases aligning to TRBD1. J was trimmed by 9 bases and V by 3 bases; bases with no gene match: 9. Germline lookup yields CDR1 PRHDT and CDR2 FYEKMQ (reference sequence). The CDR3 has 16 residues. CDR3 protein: CASSFPGTGKRSPLHF. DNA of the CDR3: TGTGCCAGCAGCTTCCCCGGGACAGGGAAGCGTTCACCCCTCCACTTT. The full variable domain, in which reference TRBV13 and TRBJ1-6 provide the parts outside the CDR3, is AAGVIQSPRHLIKEKRETATLKCYPIPRHDTVYWYQQGPGQDPQFLISFYEKMQSDKGSIPDRFSAQQFSDYHSELNMSSLELGDSALYFCASSFPGTGKRSPLHFGNGTRLTVT.

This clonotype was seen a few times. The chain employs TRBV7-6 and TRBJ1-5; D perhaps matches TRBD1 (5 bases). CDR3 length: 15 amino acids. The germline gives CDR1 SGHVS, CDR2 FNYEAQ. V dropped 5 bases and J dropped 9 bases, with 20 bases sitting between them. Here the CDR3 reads CASSPSGTLIGPQHF. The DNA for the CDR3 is TGTGCCAGCAGCCCCTCCGGGACGCTAATAGGGCCCCAGCATTTT. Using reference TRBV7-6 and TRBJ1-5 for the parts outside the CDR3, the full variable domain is GAGVSQSPRYKVTKRGQDVALRCDPISGHVSLYWYRQALGQGPEFLTYFNYEAQQDKSGLPNDRFSAERPEGSISTLTIQRTEQRDSAMYRCASSPSGTLIGPQHFGDGTRLSIL.

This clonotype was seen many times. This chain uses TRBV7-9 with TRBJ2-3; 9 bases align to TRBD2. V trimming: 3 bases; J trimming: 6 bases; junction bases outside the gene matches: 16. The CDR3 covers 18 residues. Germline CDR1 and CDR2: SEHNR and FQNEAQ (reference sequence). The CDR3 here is CASSFPRLIAGDQDTQYF. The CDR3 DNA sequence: TGTGCCAGCAGCTTTCCCCGACTGATAGCGGGGGATCAGGATACGCAGTATTTT.

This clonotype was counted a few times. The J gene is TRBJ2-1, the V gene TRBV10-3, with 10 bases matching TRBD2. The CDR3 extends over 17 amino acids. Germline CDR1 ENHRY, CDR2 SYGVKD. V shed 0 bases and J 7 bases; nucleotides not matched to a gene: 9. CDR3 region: CAISESSGGAGGNEQFF. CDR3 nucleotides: TGTGCCATCAGTGAGTCGAGCGGGGGGGCTGGTGGGAATGAGCAGTTCTTC.

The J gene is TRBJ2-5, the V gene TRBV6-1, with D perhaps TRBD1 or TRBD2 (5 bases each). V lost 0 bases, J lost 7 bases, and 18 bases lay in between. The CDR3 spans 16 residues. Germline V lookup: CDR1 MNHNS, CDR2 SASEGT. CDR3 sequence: CASSEAPGTPFGTQYF. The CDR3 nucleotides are TGTGCCAGCAGTGAAGCGCCGGGGACGCCCTTCGGGACCCAGTACTTC.

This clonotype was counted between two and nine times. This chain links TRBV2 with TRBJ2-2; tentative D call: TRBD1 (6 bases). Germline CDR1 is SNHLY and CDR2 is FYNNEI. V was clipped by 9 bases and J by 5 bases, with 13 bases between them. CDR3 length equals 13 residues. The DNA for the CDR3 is TGTGCCAGTACAGGGTCGGGAACCGGGGAGCTGTTTTTT. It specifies CASTGSGTGELFF.

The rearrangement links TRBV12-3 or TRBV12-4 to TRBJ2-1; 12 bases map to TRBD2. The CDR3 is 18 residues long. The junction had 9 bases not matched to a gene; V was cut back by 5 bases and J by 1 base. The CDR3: CASSGASGGAGSYNEQFF. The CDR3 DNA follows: TGTGCCAGCAGTGGGGCTAGCGGGGGGGCCGGGTCCTACAATGAGCAGTTCTTC.

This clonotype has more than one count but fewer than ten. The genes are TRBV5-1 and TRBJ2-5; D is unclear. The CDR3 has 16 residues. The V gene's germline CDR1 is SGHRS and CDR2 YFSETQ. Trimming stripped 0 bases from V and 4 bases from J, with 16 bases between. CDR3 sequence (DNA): TGCGCCAGCAGCTTGGCCGTGTCTCGGGCATCAGAGACCCAGTACTTC. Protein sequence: CASSLAVSRASETQYF.

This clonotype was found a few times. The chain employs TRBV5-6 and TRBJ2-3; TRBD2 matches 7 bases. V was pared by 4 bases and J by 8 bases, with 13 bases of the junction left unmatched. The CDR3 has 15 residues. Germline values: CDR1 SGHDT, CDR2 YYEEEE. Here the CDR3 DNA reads TGTGCCAGCAGCCTTCGAGCGGGGAGCACCGGTACGCAGTATTTT. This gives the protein CASSLRAGSTGTQYF.

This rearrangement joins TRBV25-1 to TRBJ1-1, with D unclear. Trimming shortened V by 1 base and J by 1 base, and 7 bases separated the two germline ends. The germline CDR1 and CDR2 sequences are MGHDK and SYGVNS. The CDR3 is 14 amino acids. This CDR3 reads CASSELLGNTEAFF. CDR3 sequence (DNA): TGTGCCAGCAGTGAATTATTAGGGAACACTGAAGCTTTCTTT. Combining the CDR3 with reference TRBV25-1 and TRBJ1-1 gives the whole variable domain EADIYQTPRYLVIGTGKKITLECSQTMGHDKMYWYQQDPGMELHLIHYSYGVNSTEKGDLSSESTVSRIRTEHFPLTLESARPSHTSQYLCASSELLGNTEAFFGQGTRLTVV.

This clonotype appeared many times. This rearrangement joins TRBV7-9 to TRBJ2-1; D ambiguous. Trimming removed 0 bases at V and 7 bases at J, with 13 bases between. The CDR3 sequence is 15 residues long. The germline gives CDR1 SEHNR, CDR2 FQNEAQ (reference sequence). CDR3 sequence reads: CASSLAQKLLNEQFF. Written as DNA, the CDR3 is TGTGCCAGCAGCTTAGCGCAAAAACTTCTGAATGAGCAGTTCTTC.

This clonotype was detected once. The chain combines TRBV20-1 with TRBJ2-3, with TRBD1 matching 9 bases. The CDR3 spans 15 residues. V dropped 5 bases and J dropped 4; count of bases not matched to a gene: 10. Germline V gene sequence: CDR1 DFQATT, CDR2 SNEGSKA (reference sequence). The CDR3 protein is CSAPAGTGLSDTQYF. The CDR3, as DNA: TGCAGTGCTCCAGCCGGGACAGGGTTGTCAGATACGCAGTATTTT.

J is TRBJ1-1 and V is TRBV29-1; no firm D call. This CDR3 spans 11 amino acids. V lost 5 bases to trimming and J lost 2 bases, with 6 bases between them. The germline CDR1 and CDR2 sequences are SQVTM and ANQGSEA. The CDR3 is CSVRANTEAFF. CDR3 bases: TGCAGCGTTAGAGCTAACACTGAAGCTTTCTTT.

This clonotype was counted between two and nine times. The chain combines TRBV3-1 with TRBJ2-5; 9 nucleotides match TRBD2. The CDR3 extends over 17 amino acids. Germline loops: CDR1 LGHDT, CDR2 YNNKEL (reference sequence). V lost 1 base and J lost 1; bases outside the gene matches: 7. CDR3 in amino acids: CASSQADLAGPQETQYF. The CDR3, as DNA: TGTGCCAGCAGCCAAGCCGACCTAGCGGGGCCCCAAGAGACCCAGTACTTC.

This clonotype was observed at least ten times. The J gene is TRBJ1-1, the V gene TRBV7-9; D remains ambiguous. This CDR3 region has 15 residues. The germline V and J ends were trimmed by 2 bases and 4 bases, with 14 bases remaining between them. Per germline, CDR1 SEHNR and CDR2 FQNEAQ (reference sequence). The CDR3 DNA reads TGTGCCAGCAGCTTAATGAGCAGCCTTGGCACTGAAGCTTTCTTT. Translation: CASSLMSSLGTEAFF.

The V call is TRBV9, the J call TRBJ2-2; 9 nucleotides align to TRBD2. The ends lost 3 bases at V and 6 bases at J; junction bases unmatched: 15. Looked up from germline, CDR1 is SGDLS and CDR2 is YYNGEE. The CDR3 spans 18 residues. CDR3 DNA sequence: TGTGCCAGCAGCGCTGGGGGAGGCATGGGACTAGCCCCCGGGGAGCTGTTTTTT. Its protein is CASSAGGGMGLAPGELFF. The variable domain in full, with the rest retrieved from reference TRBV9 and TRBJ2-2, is DSGVTQTPKHLITATGQRVTLRCSPRSGDLSVYWYQQSLDQGLQFLIQYYNGEERAKGNILERFSAQQFPDLHSELNLSSLELGDSALYFCASSAGGGMGLAPGELFFGEGSRLTVL.